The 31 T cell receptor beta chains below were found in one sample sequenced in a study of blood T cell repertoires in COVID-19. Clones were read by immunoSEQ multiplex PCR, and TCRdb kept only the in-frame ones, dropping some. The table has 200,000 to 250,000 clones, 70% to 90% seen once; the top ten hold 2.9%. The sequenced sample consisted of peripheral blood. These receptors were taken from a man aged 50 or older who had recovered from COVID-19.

The CDR3 region is CASSMMGTGRGNQPQHF. The CDR3 DNA follows: TGTGCCAGTAGTATGATGGGGACAGGGCGGGGCAATCAGCCCCAGCATTTT. J is TRBJ1-5 and V is TRBV19; TRBD1 aligns across 9 bases. Losses at the gene ends were 3 bases for V and 2 bases for J; bases not matched to a gene: 8. CDR3 length: 17 residues. CDR1 is LNHDA, CDR2 SQIVND, per germline (reference sequence).

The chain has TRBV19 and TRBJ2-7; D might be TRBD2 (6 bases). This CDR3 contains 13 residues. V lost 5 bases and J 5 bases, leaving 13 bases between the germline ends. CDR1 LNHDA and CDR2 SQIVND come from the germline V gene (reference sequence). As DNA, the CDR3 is TGTGCCAGTAGTCTCGGGACTTGGGACGAGCAGTACTTC. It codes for CASSLGTWDEQYF.

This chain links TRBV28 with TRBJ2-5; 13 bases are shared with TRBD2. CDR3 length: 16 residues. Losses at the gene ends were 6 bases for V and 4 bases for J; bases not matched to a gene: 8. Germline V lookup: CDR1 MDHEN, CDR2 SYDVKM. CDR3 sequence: CASSWTSGRRGETQYF. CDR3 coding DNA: TGTGCCAGCAGCTGGACTAGCGGGAGACGAGGAGAGACCCAGTACTTC.

The CDR3 here is CASSLGGKGSQETQYF. For the CDR3, the DNA is TGTGCCAGCAGTCTTGGGGGGAAAGGAAGCCAAGAGACCCAGTACTTC. The V gene is TRBV28, the J gene TRBJ2-5; the D gene is possibly TRBD2 (6 bases). The V end was cut by 5 bases, the J end by 1 base, with 17 bases between. Germline V lookup: CDR1 MDHEN, CDR2 SYDVKM. The CDR3 covers 16 residues.

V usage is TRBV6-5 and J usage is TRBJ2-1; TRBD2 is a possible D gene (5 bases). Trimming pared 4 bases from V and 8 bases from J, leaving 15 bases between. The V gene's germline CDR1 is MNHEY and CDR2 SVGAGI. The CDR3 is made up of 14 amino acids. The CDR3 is CASSSDFGTDEQFF. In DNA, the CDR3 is TGTGCCAGCAGTTCGGACTTCGGAACGGATGAGCAGTTCTTC.

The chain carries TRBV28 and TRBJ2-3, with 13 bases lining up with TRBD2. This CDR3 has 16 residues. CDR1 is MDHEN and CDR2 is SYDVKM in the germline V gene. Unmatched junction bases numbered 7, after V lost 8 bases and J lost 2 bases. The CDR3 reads CASRTSGGPLTDTQYF. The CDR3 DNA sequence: TGTGCCAGCCGGACTAGCGGGGGACCGCTCACAGATACGCAGTATTTT. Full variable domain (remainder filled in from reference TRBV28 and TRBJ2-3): DVKVTQSSRYLVKRTGEKVFLECVQDMDHENMFWYRQDPGLGLRLIYFSYDVKMKEKGDIPEGYSVSREKKERFSLILESASTNQTSMYLCASRTSGGPLTDTQYFGPGTRLTVL.

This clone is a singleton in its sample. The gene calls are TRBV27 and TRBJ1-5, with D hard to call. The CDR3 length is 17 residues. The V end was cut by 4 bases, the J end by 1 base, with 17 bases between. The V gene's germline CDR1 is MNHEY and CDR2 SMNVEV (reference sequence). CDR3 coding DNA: TGTGCCAGCAGTTCCTTCGGACGGGGTCGGAGCAATCAGCCCCAGCATTTT. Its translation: CASSSFGRGRSNQPQHF.

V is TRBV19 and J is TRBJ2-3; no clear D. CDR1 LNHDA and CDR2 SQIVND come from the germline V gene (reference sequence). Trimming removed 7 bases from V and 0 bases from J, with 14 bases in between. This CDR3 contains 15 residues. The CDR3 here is CASNPDLASTDTQYF. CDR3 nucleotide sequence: TGTGCCAGTAACCCCGACTTGGCTAGCACAGATACGCAGTATTTT.

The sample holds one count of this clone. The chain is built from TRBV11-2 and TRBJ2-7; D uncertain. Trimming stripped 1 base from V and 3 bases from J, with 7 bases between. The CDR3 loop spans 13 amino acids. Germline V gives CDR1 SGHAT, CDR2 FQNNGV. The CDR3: CASSLVADYEQYF. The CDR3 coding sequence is TGTGCCAGCAGCTTAGTGGCAGACTACGAGCAGTACTTC.

The CDR3 sequence is CAWSEGGAKNIQYF. The CDR3 region has the DNA TGTGCCTGGAGTGAAGGGGGAGCCAAAAACATTCAGTACTTC. The chain uses TRBV30 and TRBJ2-4; D is possibly TRBD1 (6 bases). The CDR3 length is 14 residues. Trimming took 1 base from V and 0 from J, leaving 7 bases between them. The germline CDR1 and CDR2 sequences are GTSNPN and SVGIG (reference sequence).

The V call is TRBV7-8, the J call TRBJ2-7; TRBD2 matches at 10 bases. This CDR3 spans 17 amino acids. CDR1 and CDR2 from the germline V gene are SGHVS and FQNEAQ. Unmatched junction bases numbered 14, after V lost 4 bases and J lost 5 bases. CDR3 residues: CASSSSPSGRRAHEQYF. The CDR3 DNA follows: TGTGCCAGCAGCTCGTCCCCTAGCGGGAGAAGGGCGCACGAGCAGTACTTC.

The chain's CDR3 is CASSTVAGVINEQFF. The DNA for the CDR3 is TGCGCCAGCAGCACAGTAGCGGGAGTTATCAATGAGCAGTTCTTC. This chain joins TRBV5-1 and TRBJ2-1; 9 nucleotides align to TRBD2. Germline V gives CDR1 SGHRS, CDR2 YFSETQ. The J segment lost 6 bases and the V segment lost 4 bases, leaving 8 bases of the junction unmatched. The CDR3 covers 15 residues.

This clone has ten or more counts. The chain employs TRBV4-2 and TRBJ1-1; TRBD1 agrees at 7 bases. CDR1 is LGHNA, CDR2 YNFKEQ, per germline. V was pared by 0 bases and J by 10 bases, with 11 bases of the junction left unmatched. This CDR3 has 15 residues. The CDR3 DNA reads TGTGCCAGCAGCCAAGACGATCCAGGGGGTTTGCCAGCTTTCTTT. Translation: CASSQDDPGGLPAFF.

The CDR3 here is CSIGASAFGELFF. The CDR3 DNA follows: TGCAGCATTGGGGCTAGCGCCTTCGGGGAGCTGTTTTTT. The V and J genes are TRBV29-1 and TRBJ2-2; D is possibly TRBD2 (6 bases). Germline V gene data show CDR1 as SQVTM and CDR2 as ANQGSEA. This CDR3 spans 13 amino acids. V was cut by 8 bases and J by 7 bases, with 17 bases left in between.

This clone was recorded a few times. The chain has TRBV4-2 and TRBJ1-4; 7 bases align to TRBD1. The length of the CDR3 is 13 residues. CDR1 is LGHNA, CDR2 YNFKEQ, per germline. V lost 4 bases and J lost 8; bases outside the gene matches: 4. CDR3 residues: CASSRSRGEKLFF. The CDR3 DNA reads TGTGCCAGCAGCCGCTCCAGGGGGGAAAAACTGTTTTTT.

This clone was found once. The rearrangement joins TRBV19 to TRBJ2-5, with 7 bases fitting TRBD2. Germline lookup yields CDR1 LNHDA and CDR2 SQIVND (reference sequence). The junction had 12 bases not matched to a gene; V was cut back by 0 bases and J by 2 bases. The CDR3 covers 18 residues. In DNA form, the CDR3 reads TGTGCCAGTAGTATAGATCTGGTACTGGGGGGGAGACAAGAGACCCAGTACTTC. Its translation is CASSIDLVLGGRQETQYF.

The CDR3 bases are TGTGCCAGCAGTTACTCTATCAGGTCGGGAAGCTTAGAAGCTTTCTTT. Amino acid sequence: CASSYSIRSGSLEAFF. The chain is built from TRBV6-5 and TRBJ1-1; D not resolved. Per the germline V gene, CDR1 is MNHEY and CDR2 is SVGAGI. Trimming cost V 0 bases and J 8 bases, with 19 bases left between them. This CDR3 has 16 amino acids.

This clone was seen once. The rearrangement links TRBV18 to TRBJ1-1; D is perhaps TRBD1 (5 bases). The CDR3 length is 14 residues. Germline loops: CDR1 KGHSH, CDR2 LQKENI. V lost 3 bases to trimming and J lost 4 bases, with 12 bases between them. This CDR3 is CASSPLGQGTEAFF. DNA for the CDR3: TGTGCCAGCTCACCCCTAGGACAAGGCACTGAAGCTTTCTTT. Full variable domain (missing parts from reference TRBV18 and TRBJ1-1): NAGVMQNPRHLVRRRGQEARLRCSPMKGHSHVYWYRQLPEEGLKFMVYLQKENIIDESGMPKERFSAEFPKEGPSILRIQQVVRGDSAAYFCASSPLGQGTEAFFGQGTRLTVV.

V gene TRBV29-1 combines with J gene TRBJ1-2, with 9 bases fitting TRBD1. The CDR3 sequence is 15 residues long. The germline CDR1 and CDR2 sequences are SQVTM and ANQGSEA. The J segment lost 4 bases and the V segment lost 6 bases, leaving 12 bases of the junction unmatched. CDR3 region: CSVDIPGQGGYGYTF. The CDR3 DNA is TGCAGCGTCGACATACCGGGACAGGGCGGCTATGGCTACACCTTC.

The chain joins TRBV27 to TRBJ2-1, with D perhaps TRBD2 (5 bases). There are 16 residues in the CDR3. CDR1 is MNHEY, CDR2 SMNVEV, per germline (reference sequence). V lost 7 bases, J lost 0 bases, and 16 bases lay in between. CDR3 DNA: TGTGCCAGCACCGGGGAAAACCCCAGCTCCTACAATGAGCAGTTCTTC. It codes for CASTGENPSSYNEQFF.

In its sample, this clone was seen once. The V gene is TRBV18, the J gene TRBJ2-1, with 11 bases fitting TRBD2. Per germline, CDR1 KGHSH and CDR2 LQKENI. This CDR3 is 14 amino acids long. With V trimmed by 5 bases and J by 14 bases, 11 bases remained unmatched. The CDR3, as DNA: TGTGCCAGCTCAACCTCGGGACTAGCGGCAAGGGAGTTCTTC. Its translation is CASSTSGLAAREFF.

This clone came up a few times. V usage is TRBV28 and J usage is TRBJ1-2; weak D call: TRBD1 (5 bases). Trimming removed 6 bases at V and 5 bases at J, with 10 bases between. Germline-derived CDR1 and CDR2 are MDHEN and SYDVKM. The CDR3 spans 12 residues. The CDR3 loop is CASSRQYYGYTF. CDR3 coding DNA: TGTGCCAGCAGCAGACAGTATTATGGCTACACCTTC.

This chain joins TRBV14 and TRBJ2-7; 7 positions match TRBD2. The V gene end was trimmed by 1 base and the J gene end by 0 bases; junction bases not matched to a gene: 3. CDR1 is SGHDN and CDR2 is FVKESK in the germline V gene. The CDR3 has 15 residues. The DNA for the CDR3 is TGTGCCAGCAGCCAAGGGCTAGCGGTCTCCTACGAGCAGTACTTC. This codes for CASSQGLAVSYEQYF. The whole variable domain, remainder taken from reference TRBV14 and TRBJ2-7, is EAGVTQFPSHSVIEKGQTVTLRCDPISGHDNLYWYRRVMGKEIKFLLHFVKESKQDESGMPNNRFLAERTGGTYSTLKVQPAELEDSGVYFCASSQGLAVSYEQYFGPGTRLTVT.

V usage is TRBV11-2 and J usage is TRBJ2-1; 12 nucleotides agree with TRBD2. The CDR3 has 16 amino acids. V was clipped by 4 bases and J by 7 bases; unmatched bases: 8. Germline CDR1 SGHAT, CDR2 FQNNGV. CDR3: CASSSTGLAGRNEQFF. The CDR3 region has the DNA TGTGCCAGCAGCTCGACCGGACTAGCGGGAAGGAATGAGCAGTTCTTC.

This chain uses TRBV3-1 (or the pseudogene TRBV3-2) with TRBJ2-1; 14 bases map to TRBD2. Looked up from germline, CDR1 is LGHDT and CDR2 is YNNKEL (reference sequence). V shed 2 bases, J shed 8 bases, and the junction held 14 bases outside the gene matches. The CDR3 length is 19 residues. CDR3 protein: CASSQRVGGLAGVGHEQFF. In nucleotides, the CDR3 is TGTGCCAGCAGCCAACGAGTTGGGGGACTAGCGGGAGTGGGGCATGAGCAGTTCTTC.

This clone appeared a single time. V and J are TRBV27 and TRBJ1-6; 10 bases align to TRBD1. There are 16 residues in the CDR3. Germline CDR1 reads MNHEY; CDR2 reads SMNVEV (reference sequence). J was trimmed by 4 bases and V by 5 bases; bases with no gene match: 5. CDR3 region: CASSHRQGAYNSPLHF. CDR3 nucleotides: TGTGCCAGCAGTCATCGACAGGGGGCATATAATTCACCCCTCCACTTT.

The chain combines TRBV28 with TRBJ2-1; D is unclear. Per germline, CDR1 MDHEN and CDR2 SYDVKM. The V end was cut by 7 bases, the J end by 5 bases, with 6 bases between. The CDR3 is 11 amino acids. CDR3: CASIGHNEQFF. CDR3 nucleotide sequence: TGTGCCAGCATTGGGCACAATGAGCAGTTCTTC.

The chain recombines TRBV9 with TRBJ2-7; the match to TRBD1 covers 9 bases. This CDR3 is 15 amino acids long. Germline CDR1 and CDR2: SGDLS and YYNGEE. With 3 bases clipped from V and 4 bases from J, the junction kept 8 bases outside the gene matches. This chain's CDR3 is CASSERTGGGYEQYF. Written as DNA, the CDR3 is TGTGCCAGCAGCGAACGAACAGGGGGCGGTTACGAGCAGTACTTC.

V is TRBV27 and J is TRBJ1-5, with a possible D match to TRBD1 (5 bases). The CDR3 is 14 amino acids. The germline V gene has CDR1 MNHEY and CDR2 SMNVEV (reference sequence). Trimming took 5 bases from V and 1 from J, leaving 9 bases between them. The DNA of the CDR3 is TGTGCCAGCAGTCCTCGACAGAGCAATCAGCCCCAGCATTTT. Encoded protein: CASSPRQSNQPQHF.

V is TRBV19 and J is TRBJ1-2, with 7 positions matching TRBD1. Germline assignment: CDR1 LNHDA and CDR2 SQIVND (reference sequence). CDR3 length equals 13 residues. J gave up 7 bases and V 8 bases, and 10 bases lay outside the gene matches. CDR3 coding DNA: TGTGCCAGTCGGGACAGAACCCTTTCTGGCTACACCTTC. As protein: CASRDRTLSGYTF.

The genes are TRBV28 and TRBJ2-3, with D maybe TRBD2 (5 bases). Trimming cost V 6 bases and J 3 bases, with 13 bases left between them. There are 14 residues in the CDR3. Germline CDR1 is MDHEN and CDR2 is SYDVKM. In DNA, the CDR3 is TGTGCCAGCAGCCCGTCCGGAGGAACAGATACGCAGTATTTT. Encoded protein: CASSPSGGTDTQYF. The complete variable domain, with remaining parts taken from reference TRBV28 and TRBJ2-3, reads DVKVTQSSRYLVKRTGEKVFLECVQDMDHENMFWYRQDPGLGLRLIYFSYDVKMKEKGDIPEGYSVSREKKERFSLILESASTNQTSMYLCASSPSGGTDTQYFGPGTRLTVL.